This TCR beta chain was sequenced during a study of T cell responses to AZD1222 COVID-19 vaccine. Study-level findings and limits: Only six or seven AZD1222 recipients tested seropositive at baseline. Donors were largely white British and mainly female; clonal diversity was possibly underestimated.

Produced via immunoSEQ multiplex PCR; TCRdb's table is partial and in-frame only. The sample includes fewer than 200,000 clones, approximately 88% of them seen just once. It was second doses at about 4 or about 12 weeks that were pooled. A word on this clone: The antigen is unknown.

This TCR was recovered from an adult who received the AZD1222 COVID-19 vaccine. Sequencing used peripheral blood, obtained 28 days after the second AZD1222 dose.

CDR3 amino acids: CASSLAGNGEKLFF. CDR3 nucleotide sequence: TGTGCCAGCAGCCTGGCGGGAAATGGAGAAAAACTGTTTTTT. The chain has TRBV7-9 and TRBJ1-4; D unresolved. The CDR3 runs to 14 residues. Germline V gives CDR1 SEHNR, CDR2 FQNEAQ (reference sequence). Trimming stripped 5 bases from V and 8 bases from J, with 15 bases between.